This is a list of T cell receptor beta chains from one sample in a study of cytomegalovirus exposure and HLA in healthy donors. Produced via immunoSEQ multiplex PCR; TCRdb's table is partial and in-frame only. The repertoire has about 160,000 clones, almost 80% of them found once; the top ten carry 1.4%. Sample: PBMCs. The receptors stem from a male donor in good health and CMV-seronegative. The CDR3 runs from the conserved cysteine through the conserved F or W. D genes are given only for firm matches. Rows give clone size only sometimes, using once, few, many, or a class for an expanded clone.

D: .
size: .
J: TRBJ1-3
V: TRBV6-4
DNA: TGTGCCAGCAGTACCCAGGGGTTGTTTGACACCATATATTTT
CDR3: CASSTQGLFDTIYF

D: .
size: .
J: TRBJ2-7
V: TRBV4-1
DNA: TGCGCCAGCAGCCAAAGACAGGCCTACGAGCAGTACTTC
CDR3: CASSQRQAYEQYF

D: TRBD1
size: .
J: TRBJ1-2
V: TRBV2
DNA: TGTGCCAGCAGCCCTATCCCAGGGGGCGTCATCTATGGCTACACCTTC
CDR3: CASSPIPGGVIYGYTF

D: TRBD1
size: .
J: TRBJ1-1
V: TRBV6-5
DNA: TGTGCCAGCAGTTACTCAGGGGGCCCAGAGAACACTGAAGCTTTCTTT
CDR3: CASSYSGGPENTEAFF

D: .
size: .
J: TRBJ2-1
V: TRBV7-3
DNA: TGTGCCAGCAGCCTCGGTGTGGACAATGAGCAGTTCTTC
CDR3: CASSLGVDNEQFF

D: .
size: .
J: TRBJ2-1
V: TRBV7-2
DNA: TGTGCCAGCAGCTTAGGCGCAGGGGAAAGGTACAATGAGCAGTTCTTC
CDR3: CASSLGAGERYNEQFF

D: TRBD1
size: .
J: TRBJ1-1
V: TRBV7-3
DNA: TGTGCCAGCAGCGAGTCTACTAATGCAGGGGGCTGGGGAGCTTTCTTT
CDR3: CASSESTNAGGWGAFF

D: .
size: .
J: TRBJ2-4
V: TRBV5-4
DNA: TGTGCCAGCAGCTTCTCGATGGGAGGTACGGCCAAAAACATTCAGTACTTC
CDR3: CASSFSMGGTAKNIQYF

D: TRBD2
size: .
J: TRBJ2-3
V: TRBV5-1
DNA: TGCGCCAGCAGCTTGTCCCAGCGGGGGGGCACAGATACGCAGTATTTT
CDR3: CASSLSQRGGTDTQYF

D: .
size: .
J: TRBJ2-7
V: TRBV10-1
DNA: TGCGCCAGCAGTGAGTGGACAGCAAGGTCCTTC
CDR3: CASSEWTARSF

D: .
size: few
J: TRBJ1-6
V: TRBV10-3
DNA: TGTGCCATCAGGGGCACGGATTTGCCCCTCCACTTT
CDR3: CAIRGTDLPLHF

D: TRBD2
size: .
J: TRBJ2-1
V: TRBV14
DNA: TGTGCCAGCAGCCAATTAACCGGGACTAGCGGGAGCAGGGGGAGCTACAATGAGCAGTTCTTC
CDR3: CASSQLTGTSGSRGSYNEQFF

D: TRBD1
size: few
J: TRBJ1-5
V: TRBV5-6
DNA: TGTGCCAGCAGCCGCCGGGACAGGGGCGTCAATCAGCCCCAGCATTTT
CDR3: CASSRRDRGVNQPQHF

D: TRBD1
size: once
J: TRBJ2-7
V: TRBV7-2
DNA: TGTGCCAGCAGCTTAACAGGGGGCTCCTACGAGCAGTACTTC
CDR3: CASSLTGGSYEQYF

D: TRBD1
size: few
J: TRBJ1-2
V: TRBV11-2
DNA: TGTGCCAGCAGCTCCGGACAGGGGACCACCTTC
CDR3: CASSSGQGTTF

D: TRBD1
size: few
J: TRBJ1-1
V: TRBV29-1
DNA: TGCAGCGTTGCAGGACAGGGAAACACTGAAGCTTTCTTT
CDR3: CSVAGQGNTEAFF

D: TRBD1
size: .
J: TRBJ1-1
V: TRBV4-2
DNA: TGTGCCAGCAGCCGGACAGGGGGACGGGACACTGAAGCTTTCTTT
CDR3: CASSRTGGRDTEAFF

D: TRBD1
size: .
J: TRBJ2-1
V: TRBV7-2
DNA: TGTGCCAGCAGCTTGGGTGGGACAGGGGGCTGGAATGAGCAGTTCTTC
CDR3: CASSLGGTGGWNEQFF

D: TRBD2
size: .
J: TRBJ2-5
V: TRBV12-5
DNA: TGTGCTAGTGAAGTAGCGGGGGGACCCCAAGAGACCCAGTACTTC
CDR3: CASEVAGGPQETQYF

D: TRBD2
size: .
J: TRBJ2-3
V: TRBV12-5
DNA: TGTGCTAGTGGTTTGGGGGGGACTAGCGGGAGAACAGATACGCAGTATTTT
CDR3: CASGLGGTSGRTDTQYF

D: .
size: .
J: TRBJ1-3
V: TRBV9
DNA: TGTGCCAGCAGCCCCCGGACAAGCTCTGGAAACACCATATATTTT
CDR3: CASSPRTSSGNTIYF

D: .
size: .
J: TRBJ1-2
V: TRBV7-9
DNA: TGTGCCAGCGCCTCTTCGGGGAACTATGGCTACACCTTC
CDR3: CASASSGNYGYTF

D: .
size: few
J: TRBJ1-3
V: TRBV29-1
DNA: TGCAGCGTTGGTGGGGCAAGCTCTGGAAACACCATATATTTT
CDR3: CSVGGASSGNTIYF

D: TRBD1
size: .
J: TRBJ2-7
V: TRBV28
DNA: TGTGCCAGCAGTCCCCCACCCACCCACAGGGGTCTTACCTACGAGCAGTACTTC
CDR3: CASSPPPTHRGLTYEQYF

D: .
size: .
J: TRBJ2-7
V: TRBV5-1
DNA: TGCGCCAGCAGCTTGGCCGGAGGCACCGAGCAGTACTTC
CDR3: CASSLAGGTEQYF

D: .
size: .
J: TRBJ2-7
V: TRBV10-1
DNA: TGCGCCCTCCGGGACAAGTCCTACGAGCAGTACTTC
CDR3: CALRDKSYEQYF

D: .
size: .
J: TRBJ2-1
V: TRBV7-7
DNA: TGTGCCAGCAGCTTAGACGGGAGCTCCTACAATGAGCAGTTCTTC
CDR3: CASSLDGSSYNEQFF

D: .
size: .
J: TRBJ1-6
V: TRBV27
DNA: TGTGCCAGCAGTTTGAGCCAAAATTCACCCCTCCACTTT
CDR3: CASSLSQNSPLHF

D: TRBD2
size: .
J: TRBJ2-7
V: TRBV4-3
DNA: TGCGCCAGCAGCCAGGGGACTAGCGGCAACGAGCAGTACTTC
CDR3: CASSQGTSGNEQYF

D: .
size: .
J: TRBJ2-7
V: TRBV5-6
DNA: TGTGCCAGCAGCTTGGGGAGCTCCTACGAGCAGTACTTC
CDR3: CASSLGSSYEQYF

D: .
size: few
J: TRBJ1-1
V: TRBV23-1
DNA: TGCGCCAGCAGCAGGACTGAAGCTTTCTTT
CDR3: CASSRTEAFF

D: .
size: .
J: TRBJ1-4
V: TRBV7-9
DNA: TGTGCCAGCAGCCCGACAGGCTTCCGAGAAAAACTGTTTTTT
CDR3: CASSPTGFREKLFF

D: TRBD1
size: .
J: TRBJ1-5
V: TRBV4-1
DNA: TGCGCCAGCAGCCAAGCGGTCGACAGGGGCGGACGGCCCCAGCATTTT
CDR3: CASSQAVDRGGRPQHF

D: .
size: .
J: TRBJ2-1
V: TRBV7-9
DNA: TGTGCCAGCAGCCCCCGGACAGCCTACAATGAGCAGTTCTTC
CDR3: CASSPRTAYNEQFF

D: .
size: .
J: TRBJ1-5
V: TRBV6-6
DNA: TGTGCCAGCAGTTACTCGAGAGGGCTGGGGCAGCCCCAGCATTTT
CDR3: CASSYSRGLGQPQHF

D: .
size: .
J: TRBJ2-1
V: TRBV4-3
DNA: TGCGCCAGCAGCCAAGAAGCCCTGGGCCGGACTTACAATGAGCAGTTCTTC
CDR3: CASSQEALGRTYNEQFF